Following are 22 T cell receptor delta chains from one sample sequenced in a study of in vitro expanded adult blood gammadelta T cells. The treatment is: AbnobaViscum Pini, a non-fermented European mistletoe (Viscum album, pine host) extract drug, around 980 ug/mL. Live CD3+ TCRgammadelta+ Vgamma9+ Vdelta2+ T cells were FACS-sorted after expansion. Before expansion, PBMC got around 970 ug/mL AbnobaViscum P for one day and were washed three times. IL-2 was replenished every 3 to 4 days during a roughly 15-day expansion. No antigen has been identified for these receptors. TCRdb reran clone calling via CATT on the 5' RACE reads. This sample yields around 390 delta-chain clones, of which nearly 55% are seen a single time; around three fifths belongs to the top ten. The material sequenced was gamma-delta T cells from peripheral blood expanded in culture, taken from an in vitro culture stimulated with Abnoba P. These receptors all come from an adult in good health.

The chain combines TRDV2 with TRDJ1; 11 nucleotides line up with TRDD3. V trimming: 4 bases; J trimming: 2 bases; junction bases outside the gene matches: 11. From germline, CDR1 is GEAIGNYY and CDR2 EKD. The CDR3 runs 17 residues. In nucleotides, the CDR3 is TGTGCCTGTGATCGCCTGGGGGATACCATTAATACCGATAAACTCATCTTT. Amino acids: CACDRLGDTINTDKLIF.

V gene TRDV1 combines with J gene TRDJ1; TRDD3 aligns across 13 bases. The CDR3 has 17 amino acids. Germline trimming cut 6 bases from V and 0 bases from J; bases unmatched to any gene: 7. Per the germline V gene, CDR1 is TSWWSYY and CDR2 is QGS. The CDR3 sequence is CALGDTGGYGYTDKLIF. In DNA, the CDR3 is TGTGCTCTTGGTGATACTGGGGGATACGGCTACACCGATAAACTCATCTTT.

This clone is judged hyperexpanded. Other DNA sequences within the sample encode an identical CDR3. The V call is TRDV2, the J call TRDJ1; 9 nucleotides agree with TRDD3. V lost 0 bases and J lost 0; bases outside the gene matches: 16. Germline CDR1 reads GEAIGNYY; CDR2 reads EKD. The CDR3 totals 20 residues. Here the CDR3 DNA reads TGTGCCTGTGACACCGTCCAGGCTACTGGGGGAACTACCTACACCGATAAACTCATCTTT. Translation gives CACDTVQATGGTTYTDKLIF.

Points on this clone: The TCRdb protein, from a much larger clone, departs from this DNA's translation at residue 13, likely by read error; the protein shown derives from the DNA. The V gene is TRDV2, the J gene TRDJ1; 7 nucleotides line up with TRDD3. Germline values: CDR1 GEAIGNYY, CDR2 EKD. V lost 0 bases and J lost 10; bases outside the gene matches: 16. The CDR3 has 16 amino acids. The CDR3 region is CACDTLGWGQLNILIF. The CDR3 DNA sequence: TGTGCCTGTGACACCCTTGGCTGGGGGCAACTTAATATACTCATCTTT.

With regard to this clone: A much larger clone sits a single nucleotide away, making a read error possible. Other DNA sequences in the sample encode the same CDR3. CDR3 loop: CACDLLPGGYRNDKLIF. DNA of the CDR3: TGTGCCTGTGACCTACTCCCTGGGGGATATAGAAACGATAAACTCATCTTC. The chain joins TRDV2 to TRDJ1; the match to TRDD3 covers 10 bases. Germline values: CDR1 GEAIGNYY, CDR2 EKD. The CDR3 runs 17 residues.

The count of this clone is one. A far larger clone lies a single base away; this is likely a read error. This sequence joins TRDV1 and TRDJ1; 13 bases agree with TRDD3. The CDR3 is made up of 17 amino acids. Germline V gives CDR1 TSWWSYY, CDR2 QGS. The CDR3 reads CALGDTGGYGNTDKIIF. DNA for the CDR3: TGTGCTCTTGGTGATACTGGGGGATACGGGAACACCGATAAAATCATCTTT.

Points on this clone: This DNA translates differently at residue 5 from the TCRdb protein, which is that of a much larger clone; a read error is likely, and the protein shown is the DNA's own translation. The J gene is TRDJ1, the V gene TRDV2; a weak D match, TRDD3 (6 bases). The V end lost 3 bases, the J end lost 0 bases, and 13 bases lay between the germline ends. CDR3 length: 15 residues. The germline CDR1 and CDR2 sequences are GEAIGNYY and EKD. The CDR3 region is CACDSWGPNTDKLIF. CDR3 in DNA: TGTGCCTGTGACTCCTGGGGCCCAAACACCGATAAACTCATCTTT.

As concerns this clone: TCRdb's entry gives the protein of a much larger clone, which mismatches this DNA's translation at residue 5, likely from a read error; the protein reported here is translated from the DNA. The gene calls are TRDV2 and TRDJ1; 13 bases match TRDD3. The CDR3 totals 18 residues. Per germline, CDR1 GEAIGNYY and CDR2 EKD. V trimming: 3 bases; J trimming: 3 bases; junction bases outside the gene matches: 12. Written as DNA, the CDR3 is TGTGCCTGTGACTCCCTACTGGGGGATACGCGTCTTTCCGATAAACTCATCTTT. This sequence encodes CACDSLLGDTRLSDKLIF.

This clone is deemed large (0.1 to 1%). The sample carries other DNA sequences with the same CDR3. The chain recombines TRDV2 with TRDJ3; the match to TRDD3 covers 9 bases. This CDR3 is 19 amino acids long. Germline-derived CDR1 and CDR2 are GEAIGNYY and EKD. V shed 0 bases and J 2 bases; nucleotides not matched to a gene: 7. The CDR3 sequence: CACDTLGLGEPWDTRQMFF. The CDR3 nucleotides are TGTGCCTGTGACACCCTAGGACTGGGGGAACCCTGGGACACCCGACAGATGTTTTTC.

With respect to this clone: A much bigger clone sits one base away, suggesting this may be a read error. The chain combines TRDV2 with TRDJ1, with unresolved D. The CDR3 has 17 residues. Trimming shortened V by 0 bases and J by 0 bases, and 16 bases separated the two germline ends. Per germline, CDR1 GEAIGNYY and CDR2 EKD. The CDR3 DNA is TGTGCCTGTGACACCGTAGGGACACCCTCCAACACCGATAAACTCATCTTT. Amino acid sequence: CACDTVGTPSNTDKLIF.

About this clone itself: This may stem from a read error, because a much larger clone lies one nucleotide away. Other DNA sequences in the same sample also yield this CDR3. The V and J genes are TRDV2 and TRDJ1; 8 bases line up with TRDD3. Germline-derived CDR1 and CDR2 are GEAIGNYY and EKD. The CDR3 length is 16 residues. CDR3 coding DNA: TGTGCCTGTGACAGTCTGGGGGACTATGACACAGATAAACTCATCTTT. Translated: CACDSLGDYDTDKLIF.

This clone is large in the sample. The sample carries other DNA sequences with the same CDR3. The J gene is TRDJ1, the V gene TRDV2; 12 bases match TRDD3. CDR1 is GEAIGNYY, CDR2 EKD, per germline. V shed 2 bases and J 2 bases; nucleotides not matched to a gene: 11. The length of the CDR3 is 18 residues. The CDR3: CACDNVLGDTINTDKLIF. DNA of the CDR3: TGTGCCTGTGACAACGTACTGGGGGATACTATTAATACCGATAAACTCATCTTT.

Details on this clone: The TCRdb record carries a much larger clone's protein, which differs from this DNA's translation at residue 9; a read error is the likely cause, and the protein listed here is the DNA translation. The rearrangement links TRDV2 to TRDJ1; D is unclear. This CDR3 spans 16 amino acids. Deletions cut 0 bases from V and 6 bases from J, with 19 bases between. Germline CDR1 reads GEAIGNYY; CDR2 reads EKD. The CDR3, as DNA: TGTGCCTGTGACACCCTTGGCTGGAGGCAACTTAATAAACTCATCTTT. This gives the protein CACDTLGWRQLNKLIF.

No V gene was called, though TRDJ2 was called as the J gene; whether TRDD3, the table's D call, matches the DNA was not checked. There are 24 residues in the CDR3. CDR3 sequence (DNA): TGCAGTGGTATCAACGCAGAGTACATGGGGAATGATGCCTGTGGTAGTGCTTTGACAGCACAACTCTTCTTT. Protein product: CSGINAEYMGNDACGSALTAQLFF.

By its share, this clone is large (0.1 to 1%). A read error is possible here, since a much larger clone lies one base away. The same CDR3 is also encoded by other DNA sequences in this sample. The gene calls are TRDV2 and TRDJ1; 7 bases are a match to TRDD3. The CDR3 contains 16 residues. V dropped 0 bases and J dropped 6; count of bases not matched to a gene: 12. CDR1 is GEAIGNYY, CDR2 EKD, per germline. The CDR3 DNA is TGTGCCTGTGACACCCTTGGCTGGGGGCAACTCAATAAACTCATCTTT. Protein: CACDTLGWGQLNKLIF.

As for this clone: Given a much more abundant clone one base away, this may be a read error. The chain is built from TRDV2 and TRDJ1; the match to TRDD3 covers 9 bases. The CDR3 is made up of 17 amino acids. Per the germline V gene, CDR1 is GEAIGNYY and CDR2 is EKD. The CDR3 loop is CACDTVGGYPYTDILIF. CDR3 coding DNA: TGTGCCTGTGACACCGTAGGGGGATACCCCTACACCGATATACTCATCTTT.

Worth noting for this clone: A far larger clone lies a single base away; this is likely a read error. In DNA, the CDR3 is TGTGCCTGTGACACCGTCGTACTGGGGGACTCTTCCATTAACACCGATAAACTCATCTTT. Translated, it gives CACDTVVLGDSSINTDKLIF. The gene calls are TRDV2 and TRDJ1; 9 nucleotides match TRDD3. Germline trimming cut 0 bases from V and 0 bases from J; bases unmatched to any gene: 16. CDR3 length: 20 amino acids. Germline CDR1 and CDR2: GEAIGNYY and EKD.

This clone is termed hyperexpanded. Within the sample, other DNA sequences also encode this same CDR3. This chain uses TRDV2 with TRDJ1; 7 nucleotides agree with TRDD3. This CDR3 region has 16 residues. Trimming cost V 0 bases and J 6 bases; bases outside gene matches: 12. Germline V lookup: CDR1 GEAIGNYY, CDR2 EKD. The DNA of the CDR3 is TGTGCCTGTGACACCCTTGGCTGGGGGCAACTTAATAAACTCATCTTT. Amino acid sequence: CACDTLGWGQLNKLIF.

Comment on this clone: A much larger clone differs from this one at a single base, so this may be a read error. Other DNA sequences of this sample code for an identical CDR3. The gene calls are TRDV2 and TRDJ1, with 11 positions matching TRDD3. J was trimmed by 5 bases and V by 2 bases; bases with no gene match: 12. Germline V gives CDR1 GEAIGNYY, CDR2 EKD. The CDR3 is 17 residues long. The CDR3 nucleotides are TGTGCCTGTGACAAGGTGGGGGATACGCCCCGCACAGATAAACTCATCTTT. Its protein product is CACDKVGDTPRTDKLIF.

As concerns this clone: With a much larger clone just one base away, this may be a read error. The same CDR3 can be traced to other DNA sequences in this sample. The CDR3 here is CACDSLLGDIYTDKLIF. The CDR3 DNA reads as TGTGCCTGTGACTCCCTACTGGGGGATATTTACACTGATAAACTCATCTTT. The chain combines TRDV2 with TRDJ1; 11 bases are shared with TRDD3. Per germline, CDR1 GEAIGNYY and CDR2 EKD. This CDR3 spans 17 amino acids.

The rearrangement uses TRDV2 and TRDJ3; 12 nucleotides agree with TRDD3. V was pared by 1 base and J by 2 bases, with 11 bases of the junction left unmatched. Germline V lookup: CDR1 GEAIGNYY, CDR2 EKD. This CDR3 is built from 21 residues. CDR3 sequence (DNA): TGTGCCTGTGACACGCCCTTTCTGGGGGATACGCCAACCTGGGACACCCGACAGATGTTTTTC. Translation: CACDTPFLGDTPTWDTRQMFF.

This clone counts as hyperexpanded. The sample contains more than one DNA sequence encoding this CDR3. CDR3 in amino acids: CACDTPFLGDTKREYTDKLIF. The CDR3 nucleotides are TGTGCCTGTGACACGCCCTTTCTGGGGGATACAAAGCGGGAGTACACCGATAAACTCATCTTT. The chain carries TRDV2 and TRDJ1; 11 bases are a match to TRDD3. The CDR3 runs 21 residues. V shed 1 base and J 0 bases; nucleotides not matched to a gene: 18. CDR1 GEAIGNYY and CDR2 EKD come from the germline V gene.